This TCR beta chain was retrieved from a study of blood T cell repertoires in COVID-19. At the level of the study: PBMCs, B-cell-depleted T cells, or T cells were the source of the cDNA or gDNA that made up the material.

Repertoires were generated with immunoSEQ multiplex PCR, while TCRdb's copy carries only in-frame clones and drops some. This sample yields about 170,000 clones, of which roughly 93% are seen a single time; around 5.1% belongs to the top ten. The CDR3 has 16 residues. CDR1 and CDR2 (germline): SGHTA, FQGNSA. V dropped 3 bases and J dropped 4; count of bases not matched to a gene: 4. This receptor was identified in a man between 18 and 29 years old with COVID-19, enrolled during active disease. The rearrangement links TRBV7-2 to TRBJ2-1; 12 bases map to TRBD2. Specimen: peripheral blood. The CDR3 is CASSLRTSGVYNEQFF. In DNA, the CDR3 is TGTGCCAGCAGCTTGCGGACTAGCGGGGTATACAATGAGCAGTTCTTC. Using reference TRBV7-2 and TRBJ2-1 for the parts outside the CDR3, the full variable domain is GAGVSQSPSNKVTEKGKDVELRCDPISGHTALYWYRQSLGQGLEFLIYFQGNSAPDKSGLPSDRFSAERTGGSVSTLTIQRTQQEDSAVYLCASSLRTSGVYNEQFFGPGTRLTVL.